The 14 T cell receptor beta chains below come from one sample, sequenced in a study of blood T cell repertoires in COVID-19 (dated by TCRdb to the early 2020s). Receptors were amplified or captured by the immunoSEQ multiplex PCR assay. This is the immuneACCESS table as TCRdb keeps it, with only in-frame sequences that have V and J called. A part of the clones is gone; compared with another copy, unresolved V genes explain less than half, and the rest is unexplained. This sample holds 650,000 to 800,000 clones; approximately 90% were observed only once. Together, the top ten hold around 0.3% of the sample. Input material: peripheral blood. The receptors stem from a woman under 30 with acute or convalescent COVID-19.

This clone came up a few times. The chain has TRBV6-2 or TRBV6-3 and TRBJ1-1; TRBD1 matches at 7 bases. The CDR3 is made up of 20 amino acids. Losses at the gene ends were 0 bases for V and 0 bases for J; bases not matched to a gene: 16. Germline values: CDR1 MNHEY, CDR2 SVGEGT. This chain's CDR3 is CASSYSTLSLRGFMNTEAFF. CDR3 DNA: TGTGCCAGCAGTTACTCGACTCTATCCCTCAGGGGGTTCATGAACACTGAAGCTTTCTTT.

The chain employs TRBV4-3 and TRBJ2-4; 9 bases are shared with TRBD2. The CDR3 is 15 amino acids. J gave up 4 bases and V 1 base, and 2 bases lay outside the gene matches. CDR1 and CDR2 from the germline V gene are LGHNA and YSLEER. The CDR3 nucleotides are TGCGCCAGCAGCCAAGGGGCGGGGGGGAAAAACATTCAGTACTTC. This encodes CASSQGAGGKNIQYF.

V usage is TRBV7-9 and J usage is TRBJ1-1, with D perhaps TRBD1 (6 bases). Germline CDR1 and CDR2: SEHNR and FQNEAQ (reference sequence). The ends were cut back, 2 bases at V and 0 bases at J, with 13 bases in the middle. CDR3 length: 16 residues. Written as DNA, the CDR3 is TGTGCCAGCAGCTTATTTTTAGGGGACATGAACACTGAAGCTTTCTTT. It yields the protein CASSLFLGDMNTEAFF. Full variable domain (rest looked up from reference TRBV7-9 and TRBJ1-1): DTGVSQNPRHKITKRGQNVTFRCDPISEHNRLYWYRQTLGQGPEFLTYFQNEAQLEKSRLLSDRFSAERPKGSFSTLEIQRTEQGDSAMYLCASSLFLGDMNTEAFFGQGTRLTVV.

The chain couples TRBV5-4 to TRBJ1-2; 8 nucleotides line up with TRBD1. The CDR3 is made up of 17 amino acids. V was pared by 3 bases and J by 0 bases, with 10 bases of the junction left unmatched. Looked up from germline, CDR1 is SGHNT and CDR2 is YYREEE (reference sequence). The DNA for the CDR3 is TGTGCCAGCAGCTACGGACAGGGTCTGTTAGCTAACTATGGCTACACCTTC. Protein: CASSYGQGLLANYGYTF.

The chain recombines TRBV7-8 with TRBJ1-5; TRBD1 is a possible D gene (6 bases). CDR1 is SGHVS and CDR2 is FQNEAQ in the germline V gene. The CDR3 length is 15 residues. V gave up 5 bases and J gave up 6 bases, with 17 bases separating them. CDR3: CASSPGTDSGQPQHF. The CDR3 nucleotides are TGTGCCAGCAGCCCCGGCACGGACAGTGGTCAGCCCCAGCATTTT.

This chain joins TRBV6-2 or TRBV6-3 and TRBJ2-1; TRBD2 might be the D (7 bases). Germline V gene data show CDR1 as MNHEY and CDR2 as SVGEGT. This CDR3 contains 15 residues. Trimming left V 5 bases short and J 6 bases short, with 17 bases between. The CDR3 spells CASSPEGGGSNEQFF. The DNA for the CDR3 is TGTGCCAGCAGTCCCGAGGGGGGGGGTAGCAATGAGCAGTTCTTC.

This clone has only one observation. At the DNA level, this CDR3 is encoded by other sequences in the same sample as well. This chain connects TRBV12-3 or TRBV12-4 to TRBJ1-1, with a weak D call TRBD1 (5 bases). The length of the CDR3 is 13 residues. Deletions cut 4 bases from V and 1 base from J, with 7 bases between. DNA for the CDR3: TGTGCCAGCAGTTATACAGGGAACACTGAAGCTTTCTTT. Its protein product is CASSYTGNTEAFF.

The V and J genes are TRBV4-2 and TRBJ1-6, with TRBD1 identical over 8 bases. Germline-derived CDR1 and CDR2 are LGHNA and YNFKEQ. This CDR3 is built from 16 residues. Germline trimming cut 1 base from V and 9 bases from J; bases unmatched to any gene: 8. CDR3 sequence (DNA): TGTGCCAGCAGCCAAGTGACTGGACAGGGAGGTTCACCCCTCCACTTT. Translating gives CASSQVTGQGGSPLHF.

The chain is built from TRBV3-1 (or the pseudogene TRBV3-2) and TRBJ1-1; 8 bases are shared with TRBD1. CDR1 and CDR2 (germline): LGHDT, YNNKEL (reference sequence). J was trimmed by 4 bases and V by 6 bases; bases with no gene match: 4. The CDR3 length is 13 residues. Written as DNA, the CDR3 is TGTGCCAGCAGACCAGGGGGCGGCACTGAAGCTTTCTTT. It codes for CASRPGGGTEAFF.

This clone was counted once. The chain has TRBV12-2 and TRBJ2-7; the table's TRBD2 call for D was not verified on the DNA. TRBV12-2 is described as a pseudogene. The CDR3 contains 16 residues. CDR3 coding DNA: TGTGCAAGTCGCACGCTTCCCGGTCCTCTCTCCTACGAGCAGTACTTC. Amino acid sequence: CASRTLPGPLSYEQYF.

The chain couples TRBV13 to TRBJ1-1; 7 bases are a match to TRBD1. This CDR3 is 18 amino acids long. Germline lookup yields CDR1 PRHDT and CDR2 FYEKMQ (reference sequence). The V segment lost 3 bases and the J segment 5 bases; nucleotides outside the gene matches: 18. CDR3 amino acids: CASSFHPDRVGSGTEAFF. CDR3 bases: TGTGCCAGCAGCTTCCATCCCGACAGGGTCGGCAGTGGGACTGAAGCTTTCTTT. Combining the CDR3 with reference TRBV13 and TRBJ1-1 gives the whole variable domain AAGVIQSPRHLIKEKRETATLKCYPIPRHDTVYWYQQGPGQDPQFLISFYEKMQSDKGSIPDRFSAQQFSDYHSELNMSSLELGDSALYFCASSFHPDRVGSGTEAFFGQGTRLTVV.

J is TRBJ1-5 and V is TRBV6-2 or TRBV6-3; TRBD1 aligns across 8 bases. The CDR3 is made up of 15 amino acids. CDR1 and CDR2 from the germline V gene are MNHEY and SVGEGT. Trimming at V came to 0 bases and at J to 9 bases, leaving 7 bases not matched to a gene. CDR3 bases: TGTGCCAGCAGTTACTCCGGGACAGGAGGCAGGCCCCAGCATTTT. Protein product: CASSYSGTGGRPQHF.

This clone was detected once. CDR3 sequence (DNA): TGTGCCAGTAGCTCCAGACAGGGGGTGAACACTGAAGCTTTCTTT. Protein sequence: CASSSRQGVNTEAFF. This chain joins TRBV19 and TRBJ1-1; TRBD1 aligns across 9 bases. Unmatched junction bases numbered 5, after V lost 6 bases and J lost 0 bases. In germline, CDR1 is LNHDA, CDR2 SQIVND (reference sequence). The length of the CDR3 is 15 residues.

This clone was recorded once. The chain couples TRBV29-1 to TRBJ2-1, with D possibly TRBD2 on 7 matching bases. The CDR3 consists of 14 residues. The V and J ends lost 5 bases and 7 bases respectively, with 18 bases between them. Germline assignment: CDR1 SQVTM and CDR2 ANQGSEA. CDR3 coding DNA: TGCAGCGTTTCTGGGGGGGGGCCTTCAAATGAGCAGTTCTTC. This sequence encodes CSVSGGGPSNEQFF.